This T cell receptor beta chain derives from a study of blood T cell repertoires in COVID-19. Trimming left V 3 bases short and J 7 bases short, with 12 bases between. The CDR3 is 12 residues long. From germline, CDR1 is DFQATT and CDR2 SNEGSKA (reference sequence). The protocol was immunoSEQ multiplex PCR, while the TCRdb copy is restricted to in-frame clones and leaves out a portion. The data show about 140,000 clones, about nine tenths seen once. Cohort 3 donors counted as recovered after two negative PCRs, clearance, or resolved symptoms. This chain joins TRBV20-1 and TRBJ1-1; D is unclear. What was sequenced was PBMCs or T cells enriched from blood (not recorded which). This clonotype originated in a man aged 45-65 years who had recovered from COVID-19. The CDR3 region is CSASWGRGEAFF. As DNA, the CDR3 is TGCAGTGCTAGTTGGGGTCGGGGTGAAGCTTTCTTT.